This TCR beta chain originates from a study of blood T cell repertoires in COVID-19. Study-level information: The study drew acute and convalescent COVID-19 samples from the United States, Italy and Spain. Nucleic acid was either cDNA or gDNA, and it came from T cells, B-cell-depleted T cells, or PBMCs.

Original handling: Scientists estimated how many nucleated cells there were by amplifying reference gene primers. The table came from immunoSEQ multiplex PCR; TCRdb's copy has only in-frame clones and leaves some out. V and J calls and clone size follow that table, whereas D and trimming were derived from the DNA. The sample gives 200,000 to 250,000 clones, roughly 87% of which show up once; approximately 12% is in the top ten. From germline, CDR1 is LGHDT and CDR2 YNNKEL (reference sequence). Between the trimmed V and J ends, which lost 4 bases and 7 bases, there was a span of 17 bases. The CDR3 totals 15 residues.

Material for sequencing was peripheral blood. The chain recombines TRBV3-1 (or the pseudogene TRBV3-2) with TRBJ2-1; a possible D gene is TRBD1 (5 bases). This clonotype was sampled from a woman aged 18-29 years who had recovered from COVID-19. The CDR3 nucleotides read TGTGCCAGCAGCCCCAGGGTGCGACTTCTGAATGAGCAGTTCTTC. Protein product: CASSPRVRLLNEQFF.